This is a list of T cell receptor beta chains from one sample in a study of blood T cell repertoires in COVID-19. Libraries were prepared by immunoSEQ multiplex PCR; TCRdb keeps only in-frame clonotypes and omits some of them. The sample carries about 220,000 clones, roughly 84% recorded once. Input material: peripheral blood. The receptors stem from a man younger than 45 with active or convalescent COVID-19. Each CDR3 is given with its conserved first and last residue. D genes are given only for firm matches. Size is omitted from some rows. Given values are once, few, many or a class for expanded clones.

j_call clone_size v_call d_call cdr3_aa cdr3_nt
TRBJ1-2 NA TRBV29-1 NA CSVEVYGDGYTF TGCAGCGTTGAAGTCTATGGTGATGGCTACACCTTC
TRBJ2-2 NA TRBV9 NA CASSVGGGTNTGELFF TGTGCCAGCAGCGTAGGGGGCGGCACCAACACCGGGGAGCTGTTTTTT
TRBJ2-7 NA TRBV5-1 NA CASSLEVTTYEQYF TGCGCCAGCAGCTTGGAGGTGACTACCTACGAGCAGTACTTC
TRBJ1-6 NA TRBV7-2 TRBD1 CASSLDRGYNSPLHF TGTGCCAGCAGCTTAGACAGGGGTTATAATTCACCCCTCCACTTT
TRBJ1-5 NA TRBV4-3 NA CASSQAEPRHF TGCGCCAGCAGCCAAGCGGAGCCCCGGCATTTT
TRBJ2-7 NA TRBV6-5 NA CASSPDRRWQYF TGTGCCAGCAGTCCAGACAGACGATGGCAGTACTTC
TRBJ2-1 NA TRBV7-9 NA CASTLLLGNEQFF TGTGCCAGCACCCTTCTACTTGGTAATGAGCAGTTCTTC
TRBJ1-5 NA TRBV28 NA CASSPWDNSNQPQHF TGTGCCAGCAGTCCATGGGACAATAGCAATCAGCCCCAGCATTTT
TRBJ1-2 NA TRBV6-5 TRBD1 CASSRGQGYYGYTF TGTGCCAGCAGCCGCGGACAGGGCTACTATGGCTACACCTTC
TRBJ1-2 NA TRBV7-9 TRBD1 CASSHYYQGQRANYGYTF TGTGCCAGCAGCCACTATTACCAGGGACAGCGGGCTAACTATGGCTACACCTTC
TRBJ2-5 NA TRBV5-6 TRBD2 CASSLKASGGPGVQETQYF TGTGCCAGCAGCTTGAAGGCTAGCGGGGGGCCCGGGGTTCAAGAGACCCAGTACTTC
TRBJ2-1 NA TRBV27 NA CASSLLSTDLWGVTANEQFF TGTGCCAGCAGTTTGCTTTCGACAGACCTTTGGGGGGTTACCGCCAATGAGCAGTTCTTC
TRBJ2-3 few TRBV5-1 NA CASSSTGLDTQYF TGCGCCAGCAGCTCCACAGGGTTAGATACGCAGTATTTT
TRBJ2-1 NA TRBV19 NA CASSALDRNNEQFF TGTGCCAGTAGTGCCCTCGACAGAAACAATGAGCAGTTCTTC
TRBJ2-3 once TRBV5-5 NA CASSQGPWSTDTQYF TGTGCCAGCAGTCAGGGTCCCTGGAGTACAGATACGCAGTATTTT
TRBJ1-2 NA TRBV28 NA CASSLLRTGYTF TGTGCCAGCAGTTTATTGAGAACTGGCTACACCTTC
TRBJ1-1 NA TRBV27 NA CASTLGGLSTEAFF TGTGCCAGCACCCTTGGAGGTTTGAGCACTGAAGCTTTCTTT
TRBJ2-7 NA TRBV19 TRBD1 CASRTKGQYFYEQYF TGTGCCAGTAGGACCAAGGGACAGTATTTCTACGAGCAGTACTTC
TRBJ2-1 NA TRBV5-1 NA CASSLPGLSSYNEQFF TGCGCCAGCAGCCTGCCGGGACTCAGCTCCTACAATGAGCAGTTCTTC
TRBJ2-7 NA TRBV24-1 NA CATSSPSSEQYF TGTGCCACCAGCTCCCCCTCTTCCGAGCAGTACTTC
TRBJ2-7 NA TRBV7-5 NA CVRSSKGRGRYEQYF TGTGTCAGAAGCTCCAAAGGTAGGGGGCGATACGAGCAGTACTTC
TRBJ1-1 NA TRBV19 NA CASRLPDNQAFF TGTGCCAGCCGCTTGCCGGACAATCAAGCTTTCTTT
TRBJ2-7 NA TRBV3-1/TRBV3-2 NA CASSQSAYEQYF TGTGCCAGCAGCCAATCGGCCTACGAGCAGTACTTC
TRBJ2-1 NA TRBV3-1/TRBV3-2 TRBD1 CASTASGQGAWNEQFF TGTGCCAGCACAGCCTCCGGACAGGGGGCTTGGAATGAGCAGTTCTTC
TRBJ2-5 NA TRBV7-2 NA CATATGRRETQYF TGTGCCACTGCGACAGGGAGGCGAGAGACCCAGTACTTC
TRBJ2-7 NA TRBV27 NA CASNSDYRPYEQYF TGTGCCAGCAATAGCGATTACAGACCTTACGAGCAGTACTTC
TRBJ2-1 NA TRBV27 NA CASSPGLEESEQFF TGTGCCAGCAGTCCCGGACTCGAAGAGTCTGAGCAGTTCTTC
TRBJ2-7 NA TRBV27 NA CASSAGSLYEQYF TGTGCCAGCAGTGCAGGTTCCCTCTACGAGCAGTACTTC
TRBJ1-1 NA TRBV11-2 TRBD1 CASSLEDRGAEAFF TGTGCCAGCAGCTTGGAAGACAGGGGCGCTGAAGCTTTCTTT
TRBJ1-1 NA TRBV18 NA CASSIQQGGNTEAFF TGTGCCAGCTCAATACAACAGGGTGGGAACACTGAAGCTTTCTTT
TRBJ1-2 once TRBV24-1 NA CATSDSEGDYGYTF TGTGCCACCAGTGATTCCGAAGGGGACTATGGCTACACCTTC
TRBJ2-5 NA TRBV15 TRBD2 CATSRDRSGRYQETQYF TGTGCCACCAGCAGAGATCGGAGCGGGAGGTACCAAGAGACCCAGTACTTC
TRBJ1-1 once TRBV20-1 TRBD1 CSARGRGQAFF TGCAGTGCTAGAGGCAGGGGGCAAGCTTTCTTT
TRBJ1-6 NA TRBV7-8 NA CASSPLRGSPLHF TGTGCCAGCAGCCCCCTTAGGGGTTCACCCCTCCACTTT
TRBJ1-2 NA TRBV18 NA CASSPSDSSVGYTF TGTGCCAGCTCACCAAGTGACAGCTCAGTTGGCTACACCTTC
TRBJ1-2 NA TRBV3-1/TRBV3-2 TRBD1 CASSTRGQGTHGYTF TGTGCCAGCAGCACCCGAGGACAGGGGACTCATGGCTACACCTTC
TRBJ1-2 once TRBV2 NA CASGKDSKGGYTF TGTGCCAGCGGGAAGGACAGTAAAGGGGGCTACACCTTC
TRBJ1-3 NA TRBV7-2 NA CASSSQGRGSGNTIYF TGTGCCAGCAGCTCCCAGGGAAGGGGCTCTGGAAACACCATATATTTT
TRBJ2-3 NA TRBV27 TRBD2 CASSAGTGLAGGDTQYF TGTGCCAGCAGTGCCGGGACAGGGCTAGCGGGGGGAGATACGCAGTATTTT
TRBJ1-2 NA TRBV6-2/TRBV6-3 NA CASSYSATGENYGYTF TGTGCCAGCAGTTACTCCGCTACAGGAGAAAACTATGGCTACACCTTC
TRBJ2-7 few TRBV4-2 TRBD1 CASSETGDEQYF TGTGCCAGCAGCGAGACAGGGGACGAGCAGTACTTC
TRBJ1-6 few TRBV7-8 NA CASSLRGARSPLHF TGTGCCAGCAGCTTAAGGGGCGCCCGGTCACCCCTCCACTTT
TRBJ1-1 NA TRBV5-5 NA CASSSRGGTEAFF TGTGCCAGCAGCTCTCGGGGTGGCACTGAAGCTTTCTTT
TRBJ2-7 NA TRBV9 NA CASSSGVDHEQYF TGTGCCAGCAGCTCGGGGGTGGACCACGAGCAGTACTTC
TRBJ1-2 NA TRBV14 TRBD1 CASSQAGTGNYGYTF TGTGCCAGCAGCCAAGCCGGGACAGGGAACTATGGCTACACCTTC
TRBJ1-3 NA TRBV6-6 NA CASSYLNGNTIYF TGTGCCAGCAGTTACTTAAATGGAAACACCATATATTTT
TRBJ2-1 NA TRBV9 TRBD2 CASSVVSSGVYNEQFF TGTGCCAGCAGCGTAGTGTCTAGCGGGGTCTACAATGAGCAGTTCTTC
TRBJ2-3 NA TRBV28 NA CASSRPGGADTQYF TGTGCCAGCAGCCGGCCGGGGGGCGCAGATACGCAGTATTTT
TRBJ1-5 NA TRBV12-3/TRBV12-4 NA CASSLSGEQPQHF TGTGCCAGCAGCCTCAGCGGGGAGCAGCCCCAGCATTTT
TRBJ1-1 NA TRBV5-1 NA CASGLGANTEAFF TGCGCCAGCGGCCTGGGGGCGAACACTGAAGCTTTCTTT
TRBJ1-1 NA TRBV28 TRBD1 CASLTGEDTEAFF TGTGCCTCCTTAACAGGGGAGGACACTGAAGCTTTCTTT
TRBJ2-1 NA TRBV19 TRBD2 CASRVAGGFFDEQFF TGTGCCAGTAGGGTAGCGGGGGGCTTCTTCGATGAGCAGTTCTTC
TRBJ1-5 once TRBV5-8 TRBD1 CASSPKRMTGWVGENQPQHF TGTGCCAGCAGCCCCAAAAGGATGACAGGGTGGGTAGGAGAGAATCAGCCCCAGCATTTT
TRBJ2-7 NA TRBV14 TRBD2 CASSVWGLAGGEYEQYF TGTGCCAGCAGCGTTTGGGGGCTAGCGGGAGGAGAATACGAGCAGTACTTC